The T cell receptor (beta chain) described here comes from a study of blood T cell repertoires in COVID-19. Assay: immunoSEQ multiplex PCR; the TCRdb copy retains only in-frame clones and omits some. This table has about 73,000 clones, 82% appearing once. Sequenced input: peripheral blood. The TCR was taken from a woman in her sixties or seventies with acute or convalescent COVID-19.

The CDR3 DNA is TGTGCCAGCTCACCGACCGGGACTAGCGGCAATGAGCAGTTCTTC. It specifies CASSPTGTSGNEQFF. The chain couples TRBV18 to TRBJ2-1; 11 nucleotides match TRBD2. Per germline, CDR1 KGHSH and CDR2 LQKENI. The CDR3 runs 15 residues. V dropped 3 bases and J dropped 6; count of bases not matched to a gene: 4.